This T cell receptor beta chain is drawn from a study of cytomegalovirus exposure and HLA in healthy donors. The PCR had 60 Vbeta and 13 Jbeta primers. The method was immunoSEQ multiplex PCR; TCRdb's version includes in-frame clones alone and lacks a portion of them. The sample records 180,000 or so clones, roughly 79% being singletons. Looked up from germline, CDR1 is LGHNT and CDR2 is FRNRAP. The CDR3 is 18 residues long. V was clipped by 0 bases and J by 3 bases, with 18 bases between them. Overall study findings and caveats: Reports credit the classifier with highly specific, highly sensitive diagnosis of cytomegalovirus status. Near-uniform donor sequencing depth was presumed by presence/absence analyses. An analysis that came later showed most CMV-associated TCR beta chains appearing HLA-restricted.

About this clone itself: The antigen is unknown.

This clonotype was obtained from a male donor in good health and CMV-seronegative. The sequenced sample was PBMCs. The V gene is TRBV12-5, the J gene TRBJ1-3; no definite D call. The chain's CDR3 is CASGLVVWRARSGNTIYF. DNA for the CDR3: TGTGCTAGTGGTTTGGTTGTATGGAGGGCAAGGAGTGGAAACACCATATATTTT.